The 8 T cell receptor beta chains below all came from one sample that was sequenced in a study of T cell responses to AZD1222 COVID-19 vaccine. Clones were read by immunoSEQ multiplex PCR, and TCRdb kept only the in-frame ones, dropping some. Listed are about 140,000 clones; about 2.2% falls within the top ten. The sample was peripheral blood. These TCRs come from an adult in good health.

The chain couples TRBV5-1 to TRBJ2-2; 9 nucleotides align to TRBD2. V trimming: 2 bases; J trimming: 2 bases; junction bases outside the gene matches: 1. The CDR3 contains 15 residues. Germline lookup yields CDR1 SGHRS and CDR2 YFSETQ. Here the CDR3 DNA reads TGCGCCAGCAGCTTTAGCGGGAGAAACACCGGGGAGCTGTTTTTT. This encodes CASSFSGRNTGELFF.

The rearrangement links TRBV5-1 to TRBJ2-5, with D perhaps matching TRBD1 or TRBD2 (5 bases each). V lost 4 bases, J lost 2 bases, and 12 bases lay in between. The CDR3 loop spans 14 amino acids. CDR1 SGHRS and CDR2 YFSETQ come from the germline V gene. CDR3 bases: TGCGCCAGCAGCCCCGGGACGGTACAAGAGACCCAGTACTTC. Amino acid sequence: CASSPGTVQETQYF.

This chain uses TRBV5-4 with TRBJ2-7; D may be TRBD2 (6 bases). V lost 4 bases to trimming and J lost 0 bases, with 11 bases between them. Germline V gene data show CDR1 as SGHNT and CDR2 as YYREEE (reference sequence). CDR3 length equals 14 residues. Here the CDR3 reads CASSPGTGSYEQYF. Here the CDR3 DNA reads TGTGCCAGCAGCCCCGGGACTGGCTCCTACGAGCAGTACTTC.

CDR3: CASSLAQTTGNSPLHF. Written as DNA, the CDR3 is TGCGCCAGCAGCTTGGCCCAGACCACTGGGAATTCACCCCTCCACTTT. The chain carries TRBV5-1 and TRBJ1-6, with no clear D. CDR1 and CDR2 (germline): SGHRS, YFSETQ. The V end lost 0 bases, the J end lost 7 bases, and 14 bases lay between the germline ends. The CDR3 is 16 residues long.

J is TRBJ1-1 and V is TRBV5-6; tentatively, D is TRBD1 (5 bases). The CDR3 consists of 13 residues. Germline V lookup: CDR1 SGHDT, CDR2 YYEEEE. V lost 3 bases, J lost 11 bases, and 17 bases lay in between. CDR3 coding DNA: TGTGCCAGCAGCTGGGGGACCCTAGTGGCCGCTTTCTTT. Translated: CASSWGTLVAAFF.

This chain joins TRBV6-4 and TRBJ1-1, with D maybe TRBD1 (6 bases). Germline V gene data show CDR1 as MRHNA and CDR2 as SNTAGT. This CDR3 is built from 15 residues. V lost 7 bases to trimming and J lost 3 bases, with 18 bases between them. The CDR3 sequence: CASTPPGGADTEAFF. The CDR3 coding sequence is TGTGCCAGCACCCCACCGGGGGGGGCGGACACTGAAGCTTTCTTT.

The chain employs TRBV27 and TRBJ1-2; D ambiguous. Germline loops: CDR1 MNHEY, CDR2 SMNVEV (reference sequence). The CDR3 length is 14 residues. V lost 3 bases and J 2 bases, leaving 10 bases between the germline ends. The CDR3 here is CASSLTHGNYGYTF. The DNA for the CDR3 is TGTGCCAGCAGTTTGACCCACGGGAACTATGGCTACACCTTC.

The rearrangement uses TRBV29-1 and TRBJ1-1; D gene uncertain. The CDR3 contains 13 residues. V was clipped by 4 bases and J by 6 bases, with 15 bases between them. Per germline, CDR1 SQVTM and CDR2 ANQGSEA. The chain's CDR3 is CSVAQALGAEAFF. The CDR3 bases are TGCAGCGTTGCCCAGGCTTTGGGAGCTGAAGCTTTCTTT.